This T cell receptor (beta chain) was sequenced during a study of blood T cell repertoires in COVID-19. Background on the study: The United States, Italy and Spain were the sources of the acute and convalescent COVID-19 samples. T cells, B-cell-depleted T cells, or PBMCs provided the cDNA or gDNA that served as material.

Germline CDR1 and CDR2: SGHNT and YYREEE (reference sequence). The CDR3 is made up of 14 amino acids. The ends were cut back, 5 bases at V and 5 bases at J, with 13 bases in the middle. Authors' data handling: Amplification from reference gene primers served as the basis for estimated nucleated cell counts. Clones were sequenced by immunoSEQ multiplex PCR, and TCRdb holds only the in-frame ones, with some missing. The D gene and trimming were derived from the DNA, and the V and J assignments and clone size from that table. Of over 150,000 clones in the sample, approximately 86% are singletons; the top ten hold around 8.6%.

This clonotype was sampled from a man aged 45 to 65 with active or convalescent COVID-19. The chain uses TRBV5-4 and TRBJ2-2; a weak D match, TRBD2 (6 bases). The sequenced material came from peripheral blood. In DNA form, the CDR3 reads TGTGCCAGCAGGAACCAGGGAGGAACCGGGGAGCTGTTTTTT. Translated, it gives CASRNQGGTGELFF.